This T cell receptor (beta chain) is from a study of response to subunit inactivated influenza vaccine. CDR1 is KGHDR and CDR2 is SFDVKD in the germline V gene. The CDR3 sequence is 17 residues long. Germline trimming cut 3 bases from V and 2 bases from J; bases unmatched to any gene: 4. TCRdb redid the calling of the RT-PCR reads with MiXCR, one entry per CDR3 protein. The data contain around 200,000 distinct CDR3 sequences, 12% of them singletons. This same sample was also taken into another study, of T cells expressing NK-cell markers. That work adds: 5'RACE template switching with UMIs produced the TCR beta cDNA. T cells sorted in several experiments were restricted to alpha-beta TCR T cells by an anti-gamma-delta TCR antibody.

This sequence was found in a man in his forties or fifties who received an inactivated influenza vaccine. The rearrangement links TRBV24-1 to TRBJ2-3, with 13 nucleotides matching TRBD2. The sequencing here drew on CD8+ T cells sorted from PBMCs, taken approximately 13 days after vaccination. The CDR3 bases are TGTGCCACCAGTGATGACACTAGCGGGAGGGCCACAGATACGCAGTATTTT. Encoded protein: CATSDDTSGRATDTQYF.